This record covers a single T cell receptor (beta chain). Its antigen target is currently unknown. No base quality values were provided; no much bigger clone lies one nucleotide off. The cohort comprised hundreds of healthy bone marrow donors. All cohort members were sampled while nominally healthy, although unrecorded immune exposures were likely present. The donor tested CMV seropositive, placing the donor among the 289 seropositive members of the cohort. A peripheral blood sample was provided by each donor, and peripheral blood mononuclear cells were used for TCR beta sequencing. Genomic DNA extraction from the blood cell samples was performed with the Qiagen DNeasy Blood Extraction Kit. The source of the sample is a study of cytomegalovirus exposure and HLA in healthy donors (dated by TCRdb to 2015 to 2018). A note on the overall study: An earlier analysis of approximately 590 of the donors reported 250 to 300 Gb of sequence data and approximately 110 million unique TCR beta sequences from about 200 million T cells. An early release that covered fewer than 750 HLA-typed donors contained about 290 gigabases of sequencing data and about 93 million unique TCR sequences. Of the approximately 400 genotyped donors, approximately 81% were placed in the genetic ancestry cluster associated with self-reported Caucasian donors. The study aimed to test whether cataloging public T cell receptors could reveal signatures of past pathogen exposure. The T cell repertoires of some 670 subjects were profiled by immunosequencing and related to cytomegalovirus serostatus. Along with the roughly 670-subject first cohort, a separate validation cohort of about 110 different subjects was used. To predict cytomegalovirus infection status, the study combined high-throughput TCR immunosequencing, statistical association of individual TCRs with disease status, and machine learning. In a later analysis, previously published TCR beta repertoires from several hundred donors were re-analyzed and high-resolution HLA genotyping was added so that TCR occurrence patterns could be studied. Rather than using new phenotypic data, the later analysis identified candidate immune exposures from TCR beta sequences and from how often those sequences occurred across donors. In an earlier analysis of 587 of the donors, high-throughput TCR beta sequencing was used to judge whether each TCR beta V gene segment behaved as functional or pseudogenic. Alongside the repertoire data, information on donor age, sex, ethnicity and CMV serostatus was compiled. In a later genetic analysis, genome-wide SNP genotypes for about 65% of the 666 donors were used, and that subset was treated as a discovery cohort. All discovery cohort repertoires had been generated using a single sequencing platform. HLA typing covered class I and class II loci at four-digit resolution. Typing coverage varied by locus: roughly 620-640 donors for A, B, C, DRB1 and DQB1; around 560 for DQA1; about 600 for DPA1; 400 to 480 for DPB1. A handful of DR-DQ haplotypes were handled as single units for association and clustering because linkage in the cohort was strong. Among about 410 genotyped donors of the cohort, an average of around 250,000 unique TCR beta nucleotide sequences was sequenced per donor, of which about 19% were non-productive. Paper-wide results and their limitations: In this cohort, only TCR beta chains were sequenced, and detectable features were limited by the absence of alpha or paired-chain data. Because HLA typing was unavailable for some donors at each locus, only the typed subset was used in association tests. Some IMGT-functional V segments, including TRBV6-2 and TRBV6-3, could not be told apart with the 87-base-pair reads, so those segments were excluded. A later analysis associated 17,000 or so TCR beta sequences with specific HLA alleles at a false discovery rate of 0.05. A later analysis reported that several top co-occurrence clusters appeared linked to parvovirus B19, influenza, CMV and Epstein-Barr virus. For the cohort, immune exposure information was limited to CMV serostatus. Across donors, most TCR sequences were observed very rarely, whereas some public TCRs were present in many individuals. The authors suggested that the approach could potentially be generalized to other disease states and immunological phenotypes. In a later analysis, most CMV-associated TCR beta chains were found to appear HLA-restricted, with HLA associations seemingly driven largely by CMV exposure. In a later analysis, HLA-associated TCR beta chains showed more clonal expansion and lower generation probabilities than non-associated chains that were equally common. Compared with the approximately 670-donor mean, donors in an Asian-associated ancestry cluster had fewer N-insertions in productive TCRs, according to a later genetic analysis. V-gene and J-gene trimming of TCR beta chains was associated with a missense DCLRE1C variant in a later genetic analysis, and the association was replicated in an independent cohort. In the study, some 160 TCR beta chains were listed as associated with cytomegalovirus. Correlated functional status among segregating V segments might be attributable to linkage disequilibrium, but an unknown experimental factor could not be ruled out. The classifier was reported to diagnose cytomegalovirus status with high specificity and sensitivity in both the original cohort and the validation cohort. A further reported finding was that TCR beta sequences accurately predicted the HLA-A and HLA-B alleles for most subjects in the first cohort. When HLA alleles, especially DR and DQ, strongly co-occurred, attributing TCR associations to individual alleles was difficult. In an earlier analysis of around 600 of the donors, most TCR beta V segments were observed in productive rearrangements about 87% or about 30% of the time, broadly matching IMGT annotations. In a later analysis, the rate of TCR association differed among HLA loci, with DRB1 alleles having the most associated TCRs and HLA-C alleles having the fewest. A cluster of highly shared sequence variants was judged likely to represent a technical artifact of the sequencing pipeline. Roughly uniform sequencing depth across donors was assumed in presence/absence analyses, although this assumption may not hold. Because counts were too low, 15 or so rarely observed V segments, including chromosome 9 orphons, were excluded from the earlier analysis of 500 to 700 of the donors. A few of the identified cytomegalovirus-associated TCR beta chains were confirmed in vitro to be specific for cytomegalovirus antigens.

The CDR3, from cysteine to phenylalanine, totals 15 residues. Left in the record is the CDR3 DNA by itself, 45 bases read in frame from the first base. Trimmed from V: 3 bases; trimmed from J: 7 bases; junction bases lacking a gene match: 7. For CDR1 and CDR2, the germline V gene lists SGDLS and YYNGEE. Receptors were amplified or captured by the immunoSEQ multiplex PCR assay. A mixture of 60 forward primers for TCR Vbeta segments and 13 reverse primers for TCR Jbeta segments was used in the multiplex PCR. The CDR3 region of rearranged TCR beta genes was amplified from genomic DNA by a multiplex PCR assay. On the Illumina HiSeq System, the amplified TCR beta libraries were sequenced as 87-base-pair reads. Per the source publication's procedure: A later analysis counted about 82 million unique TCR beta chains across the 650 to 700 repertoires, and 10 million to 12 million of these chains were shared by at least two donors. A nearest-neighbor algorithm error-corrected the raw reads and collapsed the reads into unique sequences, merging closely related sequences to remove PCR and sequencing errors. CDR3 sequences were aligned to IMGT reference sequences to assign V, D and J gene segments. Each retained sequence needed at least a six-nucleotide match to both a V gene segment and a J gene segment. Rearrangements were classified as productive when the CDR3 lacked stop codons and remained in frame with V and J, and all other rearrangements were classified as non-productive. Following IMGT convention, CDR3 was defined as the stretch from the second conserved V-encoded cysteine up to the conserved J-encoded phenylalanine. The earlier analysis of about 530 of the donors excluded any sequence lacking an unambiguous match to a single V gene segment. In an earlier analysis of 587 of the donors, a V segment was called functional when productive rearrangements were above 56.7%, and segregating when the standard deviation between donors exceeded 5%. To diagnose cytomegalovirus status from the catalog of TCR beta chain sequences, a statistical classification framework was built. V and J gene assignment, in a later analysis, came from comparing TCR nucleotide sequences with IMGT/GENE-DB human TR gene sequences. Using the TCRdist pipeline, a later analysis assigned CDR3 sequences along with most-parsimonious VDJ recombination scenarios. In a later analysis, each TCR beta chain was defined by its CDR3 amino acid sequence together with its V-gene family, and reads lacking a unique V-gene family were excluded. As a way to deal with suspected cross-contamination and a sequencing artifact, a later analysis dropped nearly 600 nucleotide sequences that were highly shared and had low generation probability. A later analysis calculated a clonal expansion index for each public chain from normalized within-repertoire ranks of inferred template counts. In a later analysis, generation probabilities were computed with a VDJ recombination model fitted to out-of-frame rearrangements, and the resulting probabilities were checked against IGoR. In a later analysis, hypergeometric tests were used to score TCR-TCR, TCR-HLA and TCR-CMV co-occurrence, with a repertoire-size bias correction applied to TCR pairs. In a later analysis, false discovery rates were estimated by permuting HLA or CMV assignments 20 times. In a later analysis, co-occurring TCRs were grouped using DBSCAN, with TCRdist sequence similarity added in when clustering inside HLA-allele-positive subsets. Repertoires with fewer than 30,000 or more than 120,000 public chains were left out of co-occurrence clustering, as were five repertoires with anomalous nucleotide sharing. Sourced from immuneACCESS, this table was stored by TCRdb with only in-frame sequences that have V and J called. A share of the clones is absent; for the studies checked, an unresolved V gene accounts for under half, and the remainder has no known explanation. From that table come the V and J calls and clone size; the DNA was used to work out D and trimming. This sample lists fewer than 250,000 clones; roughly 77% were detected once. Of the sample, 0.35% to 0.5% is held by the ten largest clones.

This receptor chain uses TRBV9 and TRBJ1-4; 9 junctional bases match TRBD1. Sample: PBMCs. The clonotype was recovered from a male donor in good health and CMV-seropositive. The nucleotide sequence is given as TGTGCCAGCAGCGGGGGGACAGGGTTTAGTGAAAAACTGTTTTTT. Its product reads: CASSGGTGFSEKLFF.